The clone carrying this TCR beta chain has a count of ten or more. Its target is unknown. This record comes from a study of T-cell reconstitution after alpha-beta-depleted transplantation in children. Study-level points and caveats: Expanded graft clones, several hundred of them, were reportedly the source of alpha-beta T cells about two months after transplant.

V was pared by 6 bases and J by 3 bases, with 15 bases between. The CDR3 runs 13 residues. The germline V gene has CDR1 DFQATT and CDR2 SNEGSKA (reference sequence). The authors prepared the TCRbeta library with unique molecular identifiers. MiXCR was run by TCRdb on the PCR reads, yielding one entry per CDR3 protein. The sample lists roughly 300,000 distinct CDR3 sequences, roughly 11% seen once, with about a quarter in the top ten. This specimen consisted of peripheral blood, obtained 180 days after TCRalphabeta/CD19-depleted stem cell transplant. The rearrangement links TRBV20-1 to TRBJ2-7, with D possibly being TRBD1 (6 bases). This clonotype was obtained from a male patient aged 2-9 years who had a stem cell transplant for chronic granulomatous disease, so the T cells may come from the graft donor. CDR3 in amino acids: CSARPGHHYEQYF. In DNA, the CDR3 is TGCAGTGCGAGACCGGGACACCACTACGAGCAGTACTTC.